This T cell receptor beta chain derives from a study of low-dose radiotherapy and immunotherapy resistance in tumors. Time point indicated: after trial treatment. Treatment meaning: LDRT plus nivolumab, ipilimumab, low-dose cyclophosphamide and aspirin (RACIN trial). The V end lost 0 bases, the J end lost 1 base, and 7 bases lay between the germline ends. Germline V gene sequence: CDR1 KGHSH, CDR2 LQKENI. CDR3 size: 14 residues. This clonotype turned up a few times. Primers used for first-strand cDNA, a TRAV- and TRBV-specific set, covered both alpha and beta chains. The TCRs were subjected to amplification over 20 PCR cycles employing a constant-region primer in conjunction with a V-primer adapter. One entry per CDR3 protein results from TCRdb running MiXCR on the reads. The sample records 35,000 to 50,000 distinct CDR3 sequences, 25% to 30% being singletons.

The J gene is TRBJ2-7, the V gene TRBV18, with D possibly being TRBD2 (5 bases). This receptor was obtained from a male donor with prostate cancer. This specimen consisted of PBMCs, obtained after low-dose radiotherapy plus immunotherapy. The DNA for the CDR3 is TGTGCCAGCTCACCACCGAGGGAGTCCTACGAGCAGTACTTC. It translates to CASSPPRESYEQYF.